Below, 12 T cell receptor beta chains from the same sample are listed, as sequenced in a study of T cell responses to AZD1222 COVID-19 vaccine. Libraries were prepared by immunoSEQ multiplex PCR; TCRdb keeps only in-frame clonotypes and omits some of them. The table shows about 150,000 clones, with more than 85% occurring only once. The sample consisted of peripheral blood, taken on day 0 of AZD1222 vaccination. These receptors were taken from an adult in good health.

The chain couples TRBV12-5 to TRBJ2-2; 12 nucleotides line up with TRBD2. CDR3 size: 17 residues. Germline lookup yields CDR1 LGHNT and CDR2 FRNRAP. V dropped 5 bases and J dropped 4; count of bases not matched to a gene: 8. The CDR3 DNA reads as TGTGCTAGTGGTATGCCCGTGACTAGCGGGAGCACCGGGGAGCTGTTTTTT. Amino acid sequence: CASGMPVTSGSTGELFF.

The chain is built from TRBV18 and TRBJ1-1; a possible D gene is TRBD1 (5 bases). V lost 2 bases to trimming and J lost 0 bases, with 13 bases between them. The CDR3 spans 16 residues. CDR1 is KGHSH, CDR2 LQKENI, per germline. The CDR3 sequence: CASSPVGGTMNTEAFF. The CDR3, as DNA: TGTGCCAGCTCACCAGTGGGGGGGACCATGAACACTGAAGCTTTCTTT.

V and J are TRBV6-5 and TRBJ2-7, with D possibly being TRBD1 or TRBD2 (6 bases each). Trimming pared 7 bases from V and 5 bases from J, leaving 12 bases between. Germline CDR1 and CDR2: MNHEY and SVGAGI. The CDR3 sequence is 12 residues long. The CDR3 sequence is CASIGGGDEQYF. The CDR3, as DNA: TGTGCCAGCATTGGAGGGGGAGACGAGCAGTACTTC.

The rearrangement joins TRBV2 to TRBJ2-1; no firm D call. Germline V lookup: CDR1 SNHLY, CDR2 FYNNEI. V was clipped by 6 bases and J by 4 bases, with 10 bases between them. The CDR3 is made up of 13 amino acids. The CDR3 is CASRSELYNEQFF. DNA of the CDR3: TGTGCCAGCAGGTCGGAACTTTACAATGAGCAGTTCTTC.

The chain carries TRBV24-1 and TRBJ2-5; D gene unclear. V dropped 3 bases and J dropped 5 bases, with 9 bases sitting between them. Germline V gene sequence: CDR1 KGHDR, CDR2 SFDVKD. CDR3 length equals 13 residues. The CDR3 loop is CATSDPSEETQYF. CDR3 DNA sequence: TGTGCCACCAGTGATCCTAGTGAGGAGACCCAGTACTTC.

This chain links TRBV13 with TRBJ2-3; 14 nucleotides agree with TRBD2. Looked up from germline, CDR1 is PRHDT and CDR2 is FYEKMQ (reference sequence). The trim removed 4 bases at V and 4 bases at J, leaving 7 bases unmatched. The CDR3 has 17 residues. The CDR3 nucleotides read TGTGCCAGCAGCTACGGACTAGCGGGAGGAGGGGCAGATACGCAGTATTTT. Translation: CASSYGLAGGGADTQYF.

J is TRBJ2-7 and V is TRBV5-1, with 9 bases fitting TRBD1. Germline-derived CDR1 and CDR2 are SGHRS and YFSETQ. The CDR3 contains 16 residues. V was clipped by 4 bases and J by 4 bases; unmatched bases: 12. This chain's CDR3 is CASSPRKTGGVYEQYF. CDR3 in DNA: TGCGCCAGCAGCCCGAGAAAGACAGGGGGAGTTTACGAGCAGTACTTC.

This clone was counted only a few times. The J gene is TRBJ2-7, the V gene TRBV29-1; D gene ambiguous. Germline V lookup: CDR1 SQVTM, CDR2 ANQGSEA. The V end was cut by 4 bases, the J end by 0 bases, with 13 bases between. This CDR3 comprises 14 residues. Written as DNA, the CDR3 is TGCAGCGTTGTGGAAGAATTTAGCTCCTACGAGCAGTACTTC. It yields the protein CSVVEEFSSYEQYF.

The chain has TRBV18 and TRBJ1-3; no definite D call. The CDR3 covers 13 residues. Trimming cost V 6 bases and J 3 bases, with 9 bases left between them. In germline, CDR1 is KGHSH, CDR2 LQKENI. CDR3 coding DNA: TGTGCCAGCTCCCCAATTGGTGGAAACACCATATATTTT. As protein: CASSPIGGNTIYF.

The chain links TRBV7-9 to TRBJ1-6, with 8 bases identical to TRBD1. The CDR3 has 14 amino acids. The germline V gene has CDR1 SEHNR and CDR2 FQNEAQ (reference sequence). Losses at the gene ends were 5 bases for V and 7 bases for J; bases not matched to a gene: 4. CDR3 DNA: TGTGCCAGCAGCGCGGGACAGGAGAATTCACCCCTCCACTTT. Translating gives CASSAGQENSPLHF.

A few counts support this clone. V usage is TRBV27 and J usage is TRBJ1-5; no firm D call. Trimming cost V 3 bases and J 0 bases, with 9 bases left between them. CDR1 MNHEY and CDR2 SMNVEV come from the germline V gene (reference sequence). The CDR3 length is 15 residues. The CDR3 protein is CASSFNSYSNQPQHF. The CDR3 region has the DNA TGTGCCAGCAGTTTCAACAGCTATAGCAATCAGCCCCAGCATTTT.

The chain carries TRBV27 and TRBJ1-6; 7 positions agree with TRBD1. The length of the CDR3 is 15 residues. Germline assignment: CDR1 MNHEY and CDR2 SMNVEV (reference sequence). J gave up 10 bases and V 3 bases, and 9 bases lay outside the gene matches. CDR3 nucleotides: TGTGCCAGCAGTTTTGCAGGGGGAATGGTCTCACCCCTCCACTTT. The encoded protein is CASSFAGGMVSPLHF.